Listed below are T cell receptor beta chains from one sample, sequenced in a study of blood T cell repertoires in COVID-19. Generated by immunoSEQ multiplex PCR, the TCRdb table keeps only in-frame clones and is missing some. The sample shows approximately 150,000 clones, 84% of them seen only once. Input material: peripheral blood. The receptors originated from a man aged 55-75 years with acute or convalescent COVID-19. The conserved cysteine and the conserved F or W are not part of the CDR3 here. Each record gives: CDR3 length, V gene, J gene, CDR3 protein.

CDR3 length: 11; V gene: TRBV4-1; J gene: TRBJ1-2; CDR3 protein: ASSLDSNYGYT
CDR3 length: 11; V gene: TRBV30; J gene: TRBJ2-3; CDR3 protein: AGTGTSVDTQY
CDR3 length: 13; V gene: TRBV5-6; J gene: TRBJ1-1; CDR3 protein: ASSLVRGRISEAF
CDR3 length: 13; V gene: TRBV3-1/TRBV3-2; J gene: TRBJ1-5; CDR3 protein: ASSQFRTDNQPQH
CDR3 length: 11; V gene: TRBV5-1; J gene: TRBJ2-2; CDR3 protein: ASSLATTGELF
CDR3 length: 13; V gene: TRBV19; J gene: TRBJ2-1; CDR3 protein: ASSIDRGRYNEQF
CDR3 length: 13; V gene: TRBV6-1; J gene: TRBJ1-2; CDR3 protein: ASSEARGLNYGYT
CDR3 length: 12; V gene: TRBV6-5; J gene: TRBJ2-2; CDR3 protein: ASSYSSPRGELF
CDR3 length: 12; V gene: TRBV9; J gene: TRBJ2-3; CDR3 protein: ASSVATRSDTQY
CDR3 length: 13; V gene: TRBV6-2/TRBV6-3; J gene: TRBJ1-5; CDR3 protein: ASSSNGYSNQPQH
CDR3 length: 14; V gene: TRBV10-2; J gene: TRBJ2-1; CDR3 protein: ASSESAGGLRDEQF
CDR3 length: 11; V gene: TRBV5-5; J gene: TRBJ1-4; CDR3 protein: ASSTGHDEKLF
CDR3 length: 13; V gene: TRBV14; J gene: TRBJ2-1; CDR3 protein: ASSQEGLARNEQF
CDR3 length: 16; V gene: TRBV3-1/TRBV3-2; J gene: TRBJ2-2; CDR3 protein: ASSQEDSLSGNTGELF
CDR3 length: 15; V gene: TRBV3-1/TRBV3-2; J gene: TRBJ2-1; CDR3 protein: ASSQLGLAGGTNEQF
CDR3 length: 13; V gene: TRBV18; J gene: TRBJ2-5; CDR3 protein: ASSTSAQGRETQY
CDR3 length: 11; V gene: TRBV12-5; J gene: TRBJ1-2; CDR3 protein: ASGSGLDYGYT
CDR3 length: 12; V gene: TRBV6-5; J gene: TRBJ1-6; CDR3 protein: ASTRDSYNSPLH
CDR3 length: 10; V gene: TRBV7-6; J gene: TRBJ2-7; CDR3 protein: ETQGEIYEQY
CDR3 length: 10; V gene: TRBV6-5; J gene: TRBJ2-1; CDR3 protein: ASRPDNNEQF
CDR3 length: 12; V gene: TRBV9; J gene: TRBJ1-2; CDR3 protein: ASSPRTGLQGYT
CDR3 length: 10; V gene: TRBV19; J gene: TRBJ2-7; CDR3 protein: ASRGSSYEQY
CDR3 length: 8; V gene: TRBV6-5; J gene: TRBJ2-1; CDR3 protein: ASGLNEQF
CDR3 length: 11; V gene: TRBV29-1; J gene: TRBJ2-5; CDR3 protein: SVGTSGQETQY
CDR3 length: 12; V gene: TRBV5-5; J gene: TRBJ1-2; CDR3 protein: ASSFSGQGYGYT
CDR3 length: 12; V gene: TRBV2; J gene: TRBJ1-4; CDR3 protein: ASSESGGGEKLF
CDR3 length: 13; V gene: TRBV9; J gene: TRBJ2-7; CDR3 protein: ASSALAGVGSEQY
CDR3 length: 11; V gene: TRBV29-1; J gene: TRBJ2-5; CDR3 protein: SVPLAGEKTQY
CDR3 length: 11; V gene: TRBV5-1; J gene: TRBJ1-1; CDR3 protein: ASSSVGYTEAF
CDR3 length: 12; V gene: TRBV23-1; J gene: TRBJ2-3; CDR3 protein: ASICLAGEDTQY
CDR3 length: 10; V gene: TRBV3-1/TRBV3-2; J gene: TRBJ1-2; CDR3 protein: ASSWGPRGYT
CDR3 length: 14; V gene: TRBV7-8; J gene: TRBJ1-3; CDR3 protein: ASSLVAGWSGNTIY
CDR3 length: 13; V gene: TRBV29-1; J gene: TRBJ1-5; CDR3 protein: SVEVTGDSNQPQH
CDR3 length: 13; V gene: TRBV7-9; J gene: TRBJ2-7; CDR3 protein: ASSFGPISTYEQY
CDR3 length: 11; V gene: TRBV6-1; J gene: TRBJ1-1; CDR3 protein: ASSEAYSTEAF
CDR3 length: 15; V gene: TRBV28; J gene: TRBJ2-5; CDR3 protein: ASSPLAGGMYQETQY
CDR3 length: 14; V gene: TRBV2; J gene: TRBJ2-6; CDR3 protein: ASSHNGAPGANVLT
CDR3 length: 11; V gene: TRBV7-3; J gene: TRBJ2-3; CDR3 protein: ASSRQTTDTQY
CDR3 length: 13; V gene: TRBV5-6; J gene: TRBJ2-1; CDR3 protein: ASSFVTSGYNEQF
CDR3 length: 14; V gene: TRBV9; J gene: TRBJ2-2; CDR3 protein: ASSVGSSGGTGELF
CDR3 length: 11; V gene: TRBV11-3; J gene: TRBJ2-1; CDR3 protein: ASSLQGVAEQF
CDR3 length: 12; V gene: TRBV5-1; J gene: TRBJ1-4; CDR3 protein: ASSAGTENEKLF
CDR3 length: 11; V gene: TRBV23-1; J gene: TRBJ2-1; CDR3 protein: ASRPPAYNEQF
CDR3 length: 13; V gene: TRBV3-1/TRBV3-2; J gene: TRBJ2-1; CDR3 protein: ASSQDLHPTSEKF
CDR3 length: 11; V gene: TRBV24-1; J gene: TRBJ2-3; CDR3 protein: ATSDHHTDTQY
CDR3 length: 12; V gene: TRBV13; J gene: TRBJ2-3; CDR3 protein: ASGGTDGTDTQY
CDR3 length: 13; V gene: TRBV5-5; J gene: TRBJ2-7; CDR3 protein: ASSLLSTGGNEQY
CDR3 length: 15; V gene: TRBV5-4; J gene: TRBJ1-1; CDR3 protein: ASSWGMGGHMNTEAF
CDR3 length: 12; V gene: TRBV9; J gene: TRBJ2-7; CDR3 protein: ASSVGLPPHEQY
CDR3 length: 13; V gene: TRBV5-1; J gene: TRBJ1-1; CDR3 protein: ASSTSGGSNTEAF
CDR3 length: 13; V gene: TRBV5-5; J gene: TRBJ2-7; CDR3 protein: ASSFLTTVYDEQY
CDR3 length: 16; V gene: TRBV11-2; J gene: TRBJ2-2; CDR3 protein: ASRKRVDRGSDTGELF
CDR3 length: 11; V gene: TRBV19; J gene: TRBJ1-4; CDR3 protein: ATRTGFNEKLF
CDR3 length: 9; V gene: TRBV6-5; J gene: TRBJ2-2; CDR3 protein: ASTIGLELF
CDR3 length: 13; V gene: TRBV14; J gene: TRBJ2-1; CDR3 protein: ASSQEEARRNEQF
CDR3 length: 15; V gene: TRBV5-1; J gene: TRBJ1-1; CDR3 protein: ASSRDPPGLMNTEAF
CDR3 length: 14; V gene: TRBV10-3; J gene: TRBJ2-1; CDR3 protein: AISNPGTRGDNEQF
CDR3 length: 13; V gene: TRBV5-4; J gene: TRBJ1-2; CDR3 protein: ASSGGGTLYYGYT
CDR3 length: 13; V gene: TRBV6-5; J gene: TRBJ1-1; CDR3 protein: ASSKPGHGNTEAF